The clone carrying this TCR beta chain has ten or more counts. What it binds is unknown. The data belong to a study of spatial heterogeneity in lung cancer. Across the study: Alpha-chain detections were consistently fewer than beta-chain detections among the sequences. Study findings and constraints: Counts of expanded intratumoral alpha and beta TCRs tracked tumor mutation counts.

TCRdb redid the calling of the 5' RACE reads with MiXCR, one entry per CDR3 protein. The profile shows about 13,000 distinct CDR3 sequences, over 3% of them singletons. Stated time point: sample taken at primary tumor resection. The germline CDR1 and CDR2 sequences are SNHLY and FYNNEI. The V gene lost 4 bases and the J gene lost 4 bases, with 13 bases spanning the gap. CDR3 length: 15 residues. The TCR comes from a male donor with early-stage non-small cell lung cancer. The sample here was lung tumor tissue, taken at surgery. This chain uses TRBV2 with TRBJ2-2; possible D gene TRBD2, 5 bases. The DNA of the CDR3 is TGTGCCAGCAGTGTCCTCCGGGGATCCACCGGGGAGCTGTTTTTT. Translating it yields CASSVLRGSTGELFF.